This passage covers 10 T cell receptor beta chains from one sample sequenced in a study of T cell responses to AZD1222 COVID-19 vaccine. Method: immunoSEQ multiplex PCR; TCRdb's copy keeps in-frame clones and lacks some. This sample yields about 190,000 clones, of which 94% are seen a single time; roughly 8.4% belongs to the top ten. The sample consisted of peripheral blood, taken on day 0 of AZD1222 vaccination. Receptors were obtained from an adult in good health.

The chain joins TRBV24-1 to TRBJ2-7; D remains ambiguous. Between the trimmed V and J ends, which lost 4 bases and 1 base, there was a span of 7 bases. The V gene's germline CDR1 is KGHDR and CDR2 SFDVKD. The CDR3 runs 13 residues. For the CDR3, the DNA is TGTGCCACCAGTGAGCCCAGATCCTACGAGCAGTACTTC. Translating gives CATSEPRSYEQYF.

The gene calls are TRBV6-1 and TRBJ1-3; TRBD1 agrees at 8 bases. The CDR3 extends over 16 amino acids. Germline assignment: CDR1 MNHNS and CDR2 SASEGT. V lost 0 bases and J lost 3; bases outside the gene matches: 4. The CDR3 bases are TGTGCCAGCAGTGAAGCCGCACAGGGGGGTGGAAACACCATATATTTT. Residues: CASSEAAQGGGNTIYF.

The chain is built from TRBV14 and TRBJ1-4; tentatively, D is TRBD1 (6 bases). Trimming took 3 bases from V and 7 from J, leaving 15 bases between them. Germline values: CDR1 SGHDN, CDR2 FVKESK. CDR3 size: 15 residues. This CDR3 is CASSQSPGAGEKLFF. The CDR3 bases are TGTGCCAGCAGCCAGTCCCCAGGGGCGGGTGAAAAACTGTTTTTT.

This chain connects TRBV5-1 to TRBJ1-4; the D is unclear. Germline-derived CDR1 and CDR2 are SGHRS and YFSETQ. This CDR3 is 16 amino acids long. V lost 4 bases to trimming and J lost 0 bases, with 13 bases between them. CDR3 region: CASSRLVSATNEKLFF. The CDR3 bases are TGCGCCAGCAGCCGTCTGGTCAGCGCAACTAATGAAAAACTGTTTTTT.

This sequence joins TRBV2 and TRBJ2-1; 8 nucleotides agree with TRBD2. CDR3 length: 15 residues. Trimming took 1 base from V and 3 from J; bases not matched to a gene: 2. Germline V gene data show CDR1 as SNHLY and CDR2 as FYNNEI. Here the CDR3 reads CASSEGLAGYNEQFF. In DNA form, the CDR3 reads TGTGCCAGCAGTGAAGGGCTAGCGGGCTACAATGAGCAGTTCTTC.

V and J are TRBV9 and TRBJ2-3; 11 nucleotides match TRBD2. Germline V CDR1 and CDR2: SGDLS, YYNGEE. The CDR3 totals 15 residues. Trimming removed 3 bases from V and 4 bases from J; junction bases left unmatched: 4. The CDR3 DNA follows: TGTGCCAGCAGCGCACTAGCGGGAGTGGCAGATACGCAGTATTTT. Amino acid sequence: CASSALAGVADTQYF. Full variable domain (remainder filled in from reference TRBV9 and TRBJ2-3): DSGVTQTPKHLITATGQRVTLRCSPRSGDLSVYWYQQSLDQGLQFLIQYYNGEERAKGNILERFSAQQFPDLHSELNLSSLELGDSALYFCASSALAGVADTQYFGPGTRLTVL.

This clone was counted a single time. This chain uses TRBV3-1 (or the pseudogene TRBV3-2) with TRBJ2-7; 10 bases match TRBD2. Germline CDR1 is LGHDT and CDR2 is YNNKEL (reference sequence). The CDR3 length is 15 residues. Trimming took 0 bases from V and 9 from J; bases not matched to a gene: 8. CDR3: CASSQDRLAGEWQYF. The CDR3, as DNA: TGTGCCAGCAGCCAAGATCGCCTAGCGGGAGAGTGGCAGTACTTC.

The V and J genes are TRBV10-3 and TRBJ2-3; D is possibly TRBD1 or TRBD2 (5 bases each). This CDR3 has 14 amino acids. V was trimmed by 10 bases and J by 4 bases, leaving 18 bases between them. CDR1 and CDR2 from the germline V gene are ENHRY and SYGVKD. The CDR3 DNA sequence: TGTGCCAGCAGATCCGGGACCACGCCAGATACGCAGTATTTT. Amino acid sequence: CASRSGTTPDTQYF.

This rearrangement joins TRBV6-2 or TRBV6-3 to TRBJ2-1; a weak D match, TRBD2 (6 bases). The CDR3 has 18 residues. Trimming shortened V by 3 bases and J by 5 bases, and 23 bases separated the two germline ends. Germline assignment: CDR1 MNHEY and CDR2 SVGEGT. The CDR3 loop is CASSYWVGLTTKNNEQFF. The CDR3 nucleotides are TGTGCCAGCAGTTATTGGGTGGGACTCACAACTAAGAACAATGAGCAGTTCTTC.

This clone was counted only a few times. V and J are TRBV2 and TRBJ2-1; D remains ambiguous. CDR3 length: 11 amino acids. CDR1 is SNHLY, CDR2 FYNNEI, per germline. V was pared by 6 bases and J by 8 bases, with 8 bases between. The CDR3 is CASSLVDEQFF. The CDR3 DNA follows: TGTGCCAGCAGCCTGGTAGATGAGCAGTTCTTC.